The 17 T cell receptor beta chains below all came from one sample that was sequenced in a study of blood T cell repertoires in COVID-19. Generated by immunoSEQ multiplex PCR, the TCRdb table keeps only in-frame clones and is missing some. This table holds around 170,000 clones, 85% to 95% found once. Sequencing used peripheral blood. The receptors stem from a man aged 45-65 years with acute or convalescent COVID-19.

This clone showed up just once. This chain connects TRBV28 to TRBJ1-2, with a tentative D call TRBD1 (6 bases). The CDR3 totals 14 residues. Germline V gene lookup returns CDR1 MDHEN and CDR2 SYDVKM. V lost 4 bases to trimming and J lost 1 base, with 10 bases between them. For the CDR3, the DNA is TGTGCCAGCAGTTCCGCCAGGGGTAACTATGGCTACACCTTC. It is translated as CASSSARGNYGYTF.

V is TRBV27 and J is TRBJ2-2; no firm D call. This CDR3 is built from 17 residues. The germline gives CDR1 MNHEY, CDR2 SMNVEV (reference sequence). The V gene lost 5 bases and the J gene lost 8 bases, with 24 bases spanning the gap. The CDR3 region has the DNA TGTGCCAGCAGTCCGCCCCTCCGGGTTAAGGTGGTTGGGGAGCTGTTTTTT. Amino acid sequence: CASSPPLRVKVVGELFF.

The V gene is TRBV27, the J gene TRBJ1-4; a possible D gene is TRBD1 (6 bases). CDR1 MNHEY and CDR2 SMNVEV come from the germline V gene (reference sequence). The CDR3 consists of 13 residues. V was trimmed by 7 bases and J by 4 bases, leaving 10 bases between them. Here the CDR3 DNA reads TGTGCCAGCACCAGGGGCCGTAATGAAAAACTGTTTTTT. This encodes CASTRGRNEKLFF.

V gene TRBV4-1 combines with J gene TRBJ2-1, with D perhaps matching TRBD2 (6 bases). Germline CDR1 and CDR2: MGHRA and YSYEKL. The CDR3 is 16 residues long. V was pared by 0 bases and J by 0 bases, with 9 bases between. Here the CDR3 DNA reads TGCGCCAGCAGCCAAGATGTCGGGAGCTCCTACAATGAGCAGTTCTTC. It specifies CASSQDVGSSYNEQFF.

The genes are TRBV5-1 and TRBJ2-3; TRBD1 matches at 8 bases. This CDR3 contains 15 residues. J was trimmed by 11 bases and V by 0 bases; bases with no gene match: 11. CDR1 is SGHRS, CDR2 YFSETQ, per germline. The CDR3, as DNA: TGCGCCAGCAGCTTGGCGGGACAGGCCGCCCAGGGGCAGTATTTT. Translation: CASSLAGQAAQGQYF.

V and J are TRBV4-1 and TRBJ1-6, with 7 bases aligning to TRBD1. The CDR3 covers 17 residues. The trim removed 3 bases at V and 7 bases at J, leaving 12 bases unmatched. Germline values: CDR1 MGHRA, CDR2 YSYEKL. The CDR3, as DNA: TGCGCCAGCAGCCAGCTAATGACAGGGAAGAAGAATTCACCCCTCCACTTT. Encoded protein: CASSQLMTGKKNSPLHF.

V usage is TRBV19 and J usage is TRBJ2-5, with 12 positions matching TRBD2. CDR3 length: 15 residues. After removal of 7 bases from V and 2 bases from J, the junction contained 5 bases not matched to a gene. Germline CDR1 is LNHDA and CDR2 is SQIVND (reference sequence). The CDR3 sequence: CASMTSGSRQETQYF. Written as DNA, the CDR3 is TGTGCCAGTATGACTAGCGGGAGCCGGCAAGAGACCCAGTACTTC.

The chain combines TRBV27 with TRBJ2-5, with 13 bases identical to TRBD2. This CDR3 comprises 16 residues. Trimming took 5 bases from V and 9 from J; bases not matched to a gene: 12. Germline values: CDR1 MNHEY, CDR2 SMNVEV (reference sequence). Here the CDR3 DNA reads TGTGCCAGCAGTCCCCGCTGGACTAGCGGGAGTGAGGCCCAGTACTTC. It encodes CASSPRWTSGSEAQYF.

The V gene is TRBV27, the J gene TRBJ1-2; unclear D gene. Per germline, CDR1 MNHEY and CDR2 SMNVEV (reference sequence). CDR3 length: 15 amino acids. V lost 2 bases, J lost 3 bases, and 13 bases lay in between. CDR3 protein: CASSLRGLGYYGYTF. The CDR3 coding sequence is TGTGCCAGCAGTTTACGGGGTTTGGGGTACTATGGCTACACCTTC.

The CDR3 DNA sequence: TGTGCCAGCAGCTTACGCGACAGGGTCCTGGAGCAGTACTTC. Residues: CASSLRDRVLEQYF. The rearrangement uses TRBV5-4 and TRBJ2-7; 7 positions match TRBD1. Per germline, CDR1 SGHNT and CDR2 YYREEE (reference sequence). Trimming cost V 2 bases and J 7 bases; bases outside gene matches: 9. CDR3 length equals 14 residues.

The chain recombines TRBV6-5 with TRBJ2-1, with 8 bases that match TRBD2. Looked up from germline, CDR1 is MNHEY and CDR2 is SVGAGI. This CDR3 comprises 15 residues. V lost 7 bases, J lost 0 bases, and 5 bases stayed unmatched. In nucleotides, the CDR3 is TGTGCCAGCAAACGGGGGGGGAGCTCCTACAATGAGCAGTTCTTC. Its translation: CASKRGGSSYNEQFF.

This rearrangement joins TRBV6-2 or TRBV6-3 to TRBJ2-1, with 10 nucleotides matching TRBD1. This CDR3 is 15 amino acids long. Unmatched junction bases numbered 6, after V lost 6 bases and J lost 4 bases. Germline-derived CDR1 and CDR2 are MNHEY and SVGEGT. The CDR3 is CASSPDRGFYNEQFF. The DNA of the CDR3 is TGTGCCAGCAGCCCGGACAGGGGGTTTTACAATGAGCAGTTCTTC.

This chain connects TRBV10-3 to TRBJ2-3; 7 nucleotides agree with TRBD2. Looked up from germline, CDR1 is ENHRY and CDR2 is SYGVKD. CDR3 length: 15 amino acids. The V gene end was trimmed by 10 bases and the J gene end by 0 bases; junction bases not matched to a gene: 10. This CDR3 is CATTSGRGSTDTQYF. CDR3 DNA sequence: TGTGCCACTACGTCCGGGCGGGGGAGCACAGATACGCAGTATTTT.

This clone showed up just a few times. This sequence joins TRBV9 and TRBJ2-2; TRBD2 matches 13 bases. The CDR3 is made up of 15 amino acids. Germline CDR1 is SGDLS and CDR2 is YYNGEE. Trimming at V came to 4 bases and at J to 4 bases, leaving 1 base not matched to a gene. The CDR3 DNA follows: TGTGCCAGCAGCACTAGCGGGGGGGGCACCGGGGAGCTGTTTTTT. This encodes CASSTSGGGTGELFF.

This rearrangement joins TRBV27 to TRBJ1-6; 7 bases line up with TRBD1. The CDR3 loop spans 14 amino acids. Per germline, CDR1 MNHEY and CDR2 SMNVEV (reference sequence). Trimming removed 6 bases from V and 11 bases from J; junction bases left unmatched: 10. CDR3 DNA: TGTGCCAGCAGGACGACAGGGATAGGGGCACCCCTCCACTTT. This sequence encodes CASRTTGIGAPLHF.

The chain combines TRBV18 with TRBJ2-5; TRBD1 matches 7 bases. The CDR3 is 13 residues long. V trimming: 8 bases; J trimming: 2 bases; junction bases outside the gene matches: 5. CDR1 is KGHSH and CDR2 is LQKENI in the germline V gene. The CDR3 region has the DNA TGTGCCAGCCAGACAGGGTGGCAAGAGACCCAGTACTTC. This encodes CASQTGWQETQYF.

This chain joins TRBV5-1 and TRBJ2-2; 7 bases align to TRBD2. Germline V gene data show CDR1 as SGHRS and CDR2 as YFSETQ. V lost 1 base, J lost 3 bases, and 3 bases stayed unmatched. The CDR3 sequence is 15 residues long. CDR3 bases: TGCGCCAGCAGCTTGATAGCGGGTGACACCGGGGAGCTGTTTTTT. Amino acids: CASSLIAGDTGELFF.